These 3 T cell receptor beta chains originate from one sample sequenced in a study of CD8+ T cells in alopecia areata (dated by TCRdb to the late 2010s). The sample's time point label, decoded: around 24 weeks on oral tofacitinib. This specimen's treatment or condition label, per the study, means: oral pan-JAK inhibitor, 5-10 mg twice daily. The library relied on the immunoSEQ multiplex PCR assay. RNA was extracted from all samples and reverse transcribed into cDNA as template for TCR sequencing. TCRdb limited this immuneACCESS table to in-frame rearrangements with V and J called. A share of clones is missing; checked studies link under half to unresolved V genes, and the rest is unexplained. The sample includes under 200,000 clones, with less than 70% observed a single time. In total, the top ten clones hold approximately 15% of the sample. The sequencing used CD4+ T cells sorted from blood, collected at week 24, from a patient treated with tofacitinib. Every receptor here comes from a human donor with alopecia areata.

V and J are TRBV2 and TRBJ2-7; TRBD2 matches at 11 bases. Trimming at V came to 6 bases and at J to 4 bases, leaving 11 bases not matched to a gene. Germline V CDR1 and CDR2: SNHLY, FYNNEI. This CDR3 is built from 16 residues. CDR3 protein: CASRAHSGGAPYEQYF. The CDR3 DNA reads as TGTGCCAGCAGGGCCCATAGCGGGGGGGCTCCGTACGAGCAGTACTTC.

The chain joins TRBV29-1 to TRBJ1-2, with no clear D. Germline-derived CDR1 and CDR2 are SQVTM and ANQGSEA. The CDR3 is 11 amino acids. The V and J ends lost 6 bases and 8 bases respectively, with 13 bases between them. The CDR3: CSVGPENGYTF. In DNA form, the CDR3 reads TGCAGCGTCGGGCCTGAGAACGGCTACACCTTC.

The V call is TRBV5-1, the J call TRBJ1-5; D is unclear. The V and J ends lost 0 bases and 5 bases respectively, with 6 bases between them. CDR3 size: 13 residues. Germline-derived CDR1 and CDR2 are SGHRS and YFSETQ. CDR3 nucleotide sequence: TGCGCCAGCAGCTTGGGGGCCGATCAGCCCCAGCATTTT. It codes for CASSLGADQPQHF.